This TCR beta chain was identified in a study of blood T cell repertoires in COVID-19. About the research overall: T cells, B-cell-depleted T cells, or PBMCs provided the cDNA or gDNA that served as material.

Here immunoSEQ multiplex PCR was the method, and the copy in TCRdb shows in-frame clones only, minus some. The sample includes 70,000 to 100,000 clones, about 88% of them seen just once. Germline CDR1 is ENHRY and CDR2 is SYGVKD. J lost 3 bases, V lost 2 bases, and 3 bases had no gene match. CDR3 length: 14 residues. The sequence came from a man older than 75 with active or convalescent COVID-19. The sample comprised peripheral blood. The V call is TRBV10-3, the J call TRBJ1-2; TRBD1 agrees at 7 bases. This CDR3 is CAISEGTAYYGYTF. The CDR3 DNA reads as TGTGCCATCAGTGAGGGGACAGCTTACTATGGCTACACCTTC.